This T cell receptor (beta chain) was retrieved from a study of cytomegalovirus exposure and HLA in healthy donors. Across the study: When 398 donors were genotyped, around 77% of them were found to fall in the Caucasian-associated ancestry cluster. Study-wide points: According to the study, around 150 TCR beta chains were cytomegalovirus-associated. Owing to their indistinguishability, certain V segments, notably TRBV6-2 and TRBV6-3, were excluded. TCR beta V segments were, for the most part, productive about 87% or about 30% of the time in an earlier analysis.

PCR primers comprised 60 Vbeta and 13 Jbeta primers. Sequenced by immunoSEQ multiplex PCR; TCRdb stores in-frame clones only, minus some. The sample includes around 190,000 clones, roughly 80% seen only once; the top ten take 2.5% to 3.5%. Germline assignment: CDR1 SGHVS and CDR2 FQNEAQ. Trimming pared 4 bases from V and 3 bases from J, leaving 27 bases between. The CDR3 spans 19 residues. In regard to this clone: The antigen is unknown.

Sequencing input: PBMCs. This chain joins TRBV7-8 and TRBJ2-5; D may be TRBD1 (6 bases). The TCR originated in a woman in her twenties or thirties in good health and CMV-seropositive. CDR3 sequence reads: CASSSYRTDTGTTKETQYF. The CDR3, as DNA: TGTGCCAGCAGCTCTTACCGAACTGATACCGGGACAACAAAAGAGACCCAGTACTTC.